One and the same sample provided the 23 T cell receptor beta chains below, sequenced in a study of cytomegalovirus exposure and HLA in healthy donors. The PCR made use of 60 Vbeta and 13 Jbeta primers. Generated by immunoSEQ multiplex PCR, the TCRdb table keeps only in-frame clones and is missing some. There are about 65,000 clones in the sample; approximately 78% occur only once, and about 3% lies in the top ten. The sequencing input was PBMCs. These receptor sequences come from a girl aged 10 to 17 in good health and CMV-seropositive.

This chain links TRBV5-4 with TRBJ1-2; possible D gene TRBD1, 5 bases. The germline CDR1 and CDR2 sequences are SGHNT and YYREEE (reference sequence). The CDR3 is 15 residues long. The V and J ends lost 0 bases and 4 bases respectively, with 13 bases between them. CDR3 region: CASSLDSRARYGYTF. In nucleotides, the CDR3 is TGTGCCAGCAGCTTGGATAGCAGGGCCCGCTATGGCTACACCTTC.

The V and J genes are TRBV6-5 and TRBJ1-1; tentatively, D is TRBD1 (5 bases). CDR3 size: 15 residues. CDR1 is MNHEY and CDR2 is SVGAGI in the germline V gene. Trimming took off 5 bases at V and 4 bases at J, with 17 bases between the two ends. The DNA for the CDR3 is TGTGCCAGCAGTAACGGCCTGGGGGGTAGCACTGAAGCTTTCTTT. Residues: CASSNGLGGSTEAFF.

This chain connects TRBV5-4 to TRBJ1-2; 11 bases align to TRBD1. Germline V gives CDR1 SGHNT, CDR2 YYREEE (reference sequence). This CDR3 has 14 residues. Germline trimming cut 5 bases from V and 8 bases from J; bases unmatched to any gene: 8. CDR3 loop: CASSTDRGLRGYTF. For the CDR3, the DNA is TGTGCCAGCAGTACGGACAGGGGGCTCAGAGGCTACACCTTC.

This rearrangement joins TRBV6-1 to TRBJ1-2; 9 bases are a match to TRBD1. This CDR3 has 16 residues. Trimming cost V 2 bases and J 6 bases; bases outside gene matches: 10. Germline CDR1 reads MNHNS; CDR2 reads SASEGT. In nucleotides, the CDR3 is TGTGCCAGCAGTGAACTCCCCGGGACAGGGAGGAATGGCTACACCTTC. Amino acid sequence: CASSELPGTGRNGYTF.

The rearrangement links TRBV11-2 to TRBJ1-2, with unresolved D. This CDR3 has 15 residues. In germline, CDR1 is SGHAT, CDR2 FQNNGV. Trimming left V 3 bases short and J 0 bases short, with 11 bases between. The CDR3 sequence: CASSLIRRANYGYTF. CDR3 bases: TGTGCCAGCAGCTTGATCCGTAGAGCTAACTATGGCTACACCTTC.

The chain recombines TRBV19 with TRBJ1-2; no clear D. The germline V gene encodes CDR1 LNHDA and CDR2 SQIVND (reference sequence). The V gene lost 2 bases and the J gene lost 8 bases, with 6 bases spanning the gap. The CDR3 spans 11 residues. The CDR3 region has the DNA TGTGCCAGTAGTATAAATGGCGGCTACACCTTC. Its translation is CASSINGGYTF.

This chain's CDR3 is CARSLALAGVEQFF. The CDR3 DNA sequence: TGTGCCAGAAGCTTGGCCCTAGCGGGAGTCGAGCAGTTCTTC. The chain employs TRBV5-3 and TRBJ2-1, with 10 bases identical to TRBD2. Being an ORF, TRBV5-3 has a function that is uncertain. This CDR3 contains 14 residues. Germline trimming cut 0 bases from V and 10 bases from J; bases unmatched to any gene: 4.

The chain uses TRBV6-6 and TRBJ2-7; D may be TRBD2 (6 bases). The V gene's germline CDR1 is MNHNY and CDR2 SVGAGI (reference sequence). The CDR3 totals 15 residues. V lost 5 bases and J 0 bases, leaving 14 bases between the germline ends. The CDR3 DNA is TGTGCCAGCAGTCGAGGGAGGACGGTCTCCTACGAGCAGTACTTC. It translates to CASSRGRTVSYEQYF.

The chain is built from TRBV30 and TRBJ2-3; D is perhaps TRBD2 (5 bases). Germline loops: CDR1 GTSNPN, CDR2 SVGIG (reference sequence). This CDR3 has 13 amino acids. Trimming removed 3 bases from V and 4 bases from J, with 11 bases in between. CDR3 in DNA: TGTGCCTGGAGCCTAGGGAGATCAGATACGCAGTATTTT. Its protein is CAWSLGRSDTQYF.

The V gene is TRBV6-1, the J gene TRBJ1-5, with TRBD1 matching 9 bases. Germline loops: CDR1 MNHNS, CDR2 SASEGT. The V and J ends lost 5 bases and 7 bases, in that order; junction bases with no gene match: 9. CDR3 size: 15 residues. CDR3 nucleotides: TGTGCCAGCAGTTCCGGGACAGGGTTTGGCCAGCCCCAGCATTTT. Its translation is CASSSGTGFGQPQHF.

This chain connects TRBV5-1 to TRBJ1-2; the match to TRBD1 covers 7 bases. This CDR3 spans 14 amino acids. Germline-derived CDR1 and CDR2 are SGHRS and YFSETQ. V dropped 2 bases and J dropped 8; count of bases not matched to a gene: 9. The CDR3 protein is CASSFLTGMEGYTF. The CDR3 bases are TGCGCCAGCAGCTTCCTGACAGGGATGGAGGGCTACACCTTC.

This clone was detected only once. The chain employs TRBV7-8 and TRBJ2-2; a possible D gene is TRBD2 (6 bases). The CDR3 is 16 residues long. Trimming removed 0 bases from V and 1 base from J, with 9 bases in between. Looked up from germline, CDR1 is SGHVS and CDR2 is FQNEAQ. The CDR3 protein is CASSLARGLNTGELFF. CDR3 coding DNA: TGTGCCAGCAGCTTAGCGCGGGGCCTGAACACCGGGGAGCTGTTTTTT.

J is TRBJ1-6 and V is TRBV5-1; D might be TRBD1 (5 bases). CDR1 and CDR2 (germline): SGHRS, YFSETQ. This CDR3 is built from 15 residues. V was shortened by 5 bases and J by 9 bases, with 18 bases between the two germline ends. The CDR3 loop is CASSSFTGRGSPLHF. The CDR3 DNA sequence: TGCGCCAGCAGTTCCTTCACGGGGAGGGGTTCACCCCTCCACTTT.

V is TRBV4-3 and J is TRBJ2-3, with 9 bases lining up with TRBD1. CDR1 LGHNA and CDR2 YSLEER come from the germline V gene. The CDR3 consists of 14 residues. V lost 7 bases and J lost 2; bases outside the gene matches: 4. The CDR3 spells CASNDRGDTDTQYF. In DNA, the CDR3 is TGCGCCAGCAACGACAGGGGGGACACAGATACGCAGTATTTT.

The V gene is TRBV11-2, the J gene TRBJ1-2; no clear D gene. In germline, CDR1 is SGHAT, CDR2 FQNNGV. Trimming left V 5 bases short and J 4 bases short, with 17 bases between. The CDR3 spans 15 residues. The CDR3 DNA reads as TGTGCCAGCAGCCCCCGATCACGGGGAGGCTATGGCTACACCTTC. Protein sequence: CASSPRSRGGYGYTF.

V gene TRBV5-1 combines with J gene TRBJ1-2; 11 bases are shared with TRBD1. Per germline, CDR1 SGHRS and CDR2 YFSETQ. V gave up 2 bases and J gave up 4 bases; unmatched junction bases: 13. This CDR3 spans 18 amino acids. The CDR3 bases are TGCGCCAGCAGCTTCGGATCGGGACAGGGGGTTTCCGGCTATGGCTACACCTTC. Amino acid sequence: CASSFGSGQGVSGYGYTF.

The chain combines TRBV23-1 with TRBJ1-1; 8 nucleotides align to TRBD1. TRBV23-1 carries the ORF label, with uncertain function. This CDR3 spans 17 amino acids. J lost 4 bases, V lost 4 bases, and 14 bases had no gene match. CDR3 in DNA: TGCGCCAGCAGTCTTGCAACCCCAGGGGGCTATGGCACTGAAGCTTTCTTT. Translation: CASSLATPGGYGTEAFF.

The chain links TRBV4-1 to TRBJ2-2, with 7 bases lining up with TRBD2. The CDR3 contains 13 residues. Unmatched junction bases numbered 3, after V lost 3 bases and J lost 8 bases. CDR1 is MGHRA, CDR2 YSYEKL, per germline. CDR3 coding DNA: TGCGCCAGCAGCCATAGCGGGCCTGGGGAGCTGTTTTTT. Translated: CASSHSGPGELFF.

CDR3 nucleotides: TGTGCCAGCAGTGCCGGGACAGTGAACACTGAAGCTTTCTTT. It yields the protein CASSAGTVNTEAFF. The chain recombines TRBV27 with TRBJ1-1, with 7 bases fitting TRBD1. This CDR3 has 14 amino acids. V was clipped by 5 bases and J by 0 bases; unmatched bases: 3. Germline CDR1 is MNHEY and CDR2 is SMNVEV (reference sequence).

Remarks on this clone: Other DNA variants within this sample encode the same CDR3. The rearrangement links TRBV27 to TRBJ1-6, with D tentatively TRBD1 (5 bases). The germline V gene encodes CDR1 MNHEY and CDR2 SMNVEV (reference sequence). V lost 6 bases to trimming and J lost 5 bases, with 11 bases between them. CDR3 length: 14 amino acids. Written as DNA, the CDR3 is TGTGCCAGCAGGCCAGGGTCAGATAATTCACCCCTCCACTTT. Protein: CASRPGSDNSPLHF.

The chain couples TRBV4-2 to TRBJ2-7; tentative D call: TRBD2 (5 bases). The CDR3 is 17 residues long. The germline CDR1 and CDR2 sequences are LGHNA and YNFKEQ. V dropped 0 bases and J dropped 1 base, with 16 bases sitting between them. The CDR3 sequence is CASSQDPTTGTSYEQYF. CDR3 sequence (DNA): TGTGCCAGCAGCCAAGATCCGACTACGGGAACTTCCTACGAGCAGTACTTC.

This chain connects TRBV7-8 to TRBJ2-1; 11 bases align to TRBD2. The germline gives CDR1 SGHVS, CDR2 FQNEAQ. V dropped 2 bases and J dropped 3; count of bases not matched to a gene: 9. The CDR3 is made up of 18 amino acids. The chain's CDR3 is CASSLFSGGAAIYNEQFF. The CDR3 nucleotides read TGTGCCAGCAGCTTATTTAGCGGGGGGGCCGCGATCTACAATGAGCAGTTCTTC.

The chain recombines TRBV6-5 with TRBJ2-7, with 9 positions matching TRBD2. The CDR3 covers 16 residues. Germline values: CDR1 MNHEY, CDR2 SVGAGI. V lost 0 bases, J lost 6 bases, and 9 bases stayed unmatched. The CDR3 DNA is TGTGCCAGCAGTTACTCAGTGGCGGGGGGGCTTCCCGAGCAGTACTTC. This encodes CASSYSVAGGLPEQYF.